Listed below are T cell receptor beta chains from one sample, sequenced in a study of CD8 T cells in Susac syndrome. TCRdb analysed the immunoSEQ multiplex PCR reads with MiXCR anew, one entry per CDR3 protein. The profile shows some 150,000 distinct CDR3 sequences, roughly 94% of them singletons. Material for sequencing was CD4+ T cells from PBMCs. These receptors came from a human donor with Susac syndrome. Each CDR3 is given with its conserved first and last residue. The order of the fields is CDR3 protein, CDR3 DNA, clone size, V gene, J gene, D gene. The D gene is left open where the match is weak. The size entry is marked missing in some rows and otherwise reads once, few, many or a size class.

cdr3_aa: CASIGPSRSPLHF
cdr3_nt: TGTGCCAGCATCGGTCCCAGCCGGTCACCCCTCCACTTT
clone_size: .
v_call: TRBV28
j_call: TRBJ1-6
d_call: .

cdr3_aa: CASSVQRWTEAFF
cdr3_nt: TGTGCCAGCAGTGTTCAGAGATGGACTGAAGCTTTCTTT
clone_size: .
v_call: TRBV28
j_call: TRBJ1-1
d_call: .

cdr3_aa: CASSQDLDTQYF
cdr3_nt: TGTGCCAGCAGCCAAGATCTAGATACGCAGTATTTT
clone_size: once
v_call: TRBV4-2
j_call: TRBJ2-3
d_call: .

cdr3_aa: CASSSGQMETQYF
cdr3_nt: TGTGCCAGCAGCTCGGGACAGATGGAGACCCAGTACTTC
clone_size: .
v_call: TRBV7-8
j_call: TRBJ2-5
d_call: TRBD1

cdr3_aa: CSPGTAKGEQFF
cdr3_nt: TGCAGCCCTGGGACAGCCAAGGGTGAGCAGTTCTTC
clone_size: .
v_call: TRBV29-1
j_call: TRBJ2-1
d_call: TRBD1

cdr3_aa: CASSRTTGTHQETQYF
cdr3_nt: TGTGCCAGCTCACGGACCACCGGTACCCACCAAGAGACCCAGTACTTC
clone_size: .
v_call: TRBV18
j_call: TRBJ2-5
d_call: .

cdr3_aa: CASSLEVHQPQHF
cdr3_nt: TGCGCCAGCAGCCTGGAGGTTCATCAGCCCCAGCATTTT
clone_size: .
v_call: TRBV4-1
j_call: TRBJ1-5
d_call: .

cdr3_aa: CASSPGTHRGYTF
cdr3_nt: TGTGCCAGCAGCCCGGGGACGCACAGGGGCTACACCTTC
clone_size: .
v_call: TRBV7-9
j_call: TRBJ1-2
d_call: .

cdr3_aa: CASSYLAGGPETQYF
cdr3_nt: TGTGCCAGCAGTTACCTAGCGGGAGGGCCCGAGACCCAGTACTTC
clone_size: once
v_call: TRBV6-6
j_call: TRBJ2-5
d_call: TRBD2

cdr3_aa: CASSTGVHEKLFF
cdr3_nt: TGTGCCAGCAGTACAGGGGTGCATGAAAAACTGTTTTTT
clone_size: .
v_call: TRBV7-8
j_call: TRBJ1-4
d_call: TRBD1

cdr3_aa: CASSPGNYGYTF
cdr3_nt: TGTGCCAGCAGCCCCGGTAACTATGGCTACACCTTC
clone_size: .
v_call: TRBV28
j_call: TRBJ1-2
d_call: .

cdr3_aa: CASSLTENQPQHF
cdr3_nt: TGTGCCAGCAGTTTGACAGAAAATCAGCCCCAGCATTTT
clone_size: .
v_call: TRBV12-3/TRBV12-4
j_call: TRBJ1-5
d_call: .

cdr3_aa: CASSSAGGNRAYEQYF
cdr3_nt: TGTGCCAGCAGCTCGGCGGGGGGAAATAGGGCCTACGAGCAGTACTTC
clone_size: once
v_call: TRBV7-9
j_call: TRBJ2-7
d_call: TRBD2

cdr3_aa: CASSIWAEAFF
cdr3_nt: TGTGCCAGTAGTATTTGGGCTGAAGCTTTCTTT
clone_size: .
v_call: TRBV19
j_call: TRBJ1-1
d_call: .

cdr3_aa: CASSHPERDTGELFF
cdr3_nt: TGTGCCAGCAGCCATCCAGAACGGGACACCGGGGAGCTGTTTTTT
clone_size: .
v_call: TRBV4-2
j_call: TRBJ2-2
d_call: .

cdr3_aa: CASRRTENTGELFF
cdr3_nt: TGTGCCAGCAGAAGGACAGAAAACACCGGGGAGCTGTTTTTT
clone_size: .
v_call: TRBV6-6
j_call: TRBJ2-2
d_call: .

cdr3_aa: CASSLTGQGNAEAFF
cdr3_nt: TGCGCCAGCAGCTTAACGGGACAGGGGAATGCTGAAGCTTTCTTT
clone_size: .
v_call: TRBV5-1
j_call: TRBJ1-1
d_call: TRBD1

cdr3_aa: CASSPMDRDDGYTF
cdr3_nt: TGCGCCAGCAGCCCAATGGACAGGGATGATGGCTACACCTTC
clone_size: .
v_call: TRBV4-1
j_call: TRBJ1-2
d_call: TRBD1

cdr3_aa: CASSHDHPPYEQYF
cdr3_nt: TGTGCCAGCTCCCATGACCACCCTCCCTACGAGCAGTACTTC
clone_size: .
v_call: TRBV18
j_call: TRBJ2-7
d_call: .

cdr3_aa: CSVEPGLAGEQFF
cdr3_nt: TGCAGCGTTGAACCGGGACTAGCAGGTGAGCAGTTCTTC
clone_size: .
v_call: TRBV29-1
j_call: TRBJ2-1
d_call: TRBD2

cdr3_aa: CASSEPGGARQETQYF
cdr3_nt: TGTGCCAGCAGTGAACCCGGCGGGGCGCGCCAAGAGACCCAGTACTTC
clone_size: .
v_call: TRBV2
j_call: TRBJ2-5
d_call: .

cdr3_aa: CSAPPLAPFVTDTQYF
cdr3_nt: TGCAGTGCACCCCCGCTAGCGCCGTTCGTAACAGATACGCAGTATTTT
clone_size: .
v_call: TRBV20-1
j_call: TRBJ2-3
d_call: .

cdr3_aa: CSASRRGLVADTQYF
cdr3_nt: TGCAGTGCTAGCCGCAGGGGCCTGGTGGCAGATACGCAGTATTTT
clone_size: .
v_call: TRBV20-1
j_call: TRBJ2-3
d_call: .

cdr3_aa: CASSQQEGRTGNTIYF
cdr3_nt: TGTGCCAGCAGCCAACAGGAGGGGAGAACTGGAAACACCATATATTTT
clone_size: .
v_call: TRBV4-2
j_call: TRBJ1-3
d_call: .

cdr3_aa: CASSSGAPPYEQYF
cdr3_nt: TGTGCCAGTTCTAGCGGGGCGCCTCCCTACGAGCAGTACTTC
clone_size: .
v_call: TRBV19
j_call: TRBJ2-7
d_call: TRBD2

cdr3_aa: CSVANTEAFF
cdr3_nt: TGCAGCGTCGCGAACACTGAAGCTTTCTTT
clone_size: few
v_call: TRBV29-1
j_call: TRBJ1-1
d_call: .

cdr3_aa: CASSYPGLAGRTDTQYF
cdr3_nt: TGTGCCAGCAGTTACCCGGGACTAGCGGGTCGCACAGATACGCAGTATTTT
clone_size: .
v_call: TRBV6-5
j_call: TRBJ2-3
d_call: TRBD2

cdr3_aa: CASSSTPTWGESFF
cdr3_nt: TGTGCCAGCAGTTCCACCCCAACGTGGGGGGAGTCGTTCTTC
clone_size: .
v_call: TRBV6-2/TRBV6-3
j_call: TRBJ2-1
d_call: .

cdr3_aa: CASSVGQGETQYF
cdr3_nt: TGTGCCAGCAGCGTGGGACAGGGAGAGACCCAGTACTTC
clone_size: .
v_call: TRBV9
j_call: TRBJ2-5
d_call: TRBD1

cdr3_aa: CASSGRDRRINTQYF
cdr3_nt: TGTGCCAGCAGCGGCCGGGACAGGAGGATAAATACGCAGTATTTT
clone_size: .
v_call: TRBV7-9
j_call: TRBJ2-3
d_call: TRBD1

cdr3_aa: CASSHSGGETQYF
cdr3_nt: TGTGCCAGCAGCCATAGCGGGGGAGAGACCCAGTACTTC
clone_size: .
v_call: TRBV7-9
j_call: TRBJ2-5
d_call: TRBD2

cdr3_aa: CASSNRAETQYF
cdr3_nt: TGTGCCAGCAGCAACAGGGCGGAGACCCAGTACTTC
clone_size: .
v_call: TRBV6-2/TRBV6-3
j_call: TRBJ2-5
d_call: .

cdr3_aa: CATSRGTRAYEQYF
cdr3_nt: TGTGCCACCAGCAGAGGCACAAGAGCCTACGAGCAGTACTTC
clone_size: .
v_call: TRBV15
j_call: TRBJ2-7
d_call: .

cdr3_aa: CASAGAGNQPQHF
cdr3_nt: TGTGCCAGCGCAGGGGCTGGCAATCAGCCCCAGCATTTT
clone_size: .
v_call: TRBV12-3/TRBV12-4
j_call: TRBJ1-5
d_call: .

cdr3_aa: CSVGDGGGNEQFF
cdr3_nt: TGCAGCGTTGGGGACGGCGGGGGAAATGAGCAGTTCTTC
clone_size: .
v_call: TRBV29-1
j_call: TRBJ2-1
d_call: TRBD2

cdr3_aa: CASSSSVGGELFF
cdr3_nt: TGTGCCAGCAGCTCCTCGGTAGGCGGGGAGCTGTTTTTT
clone_size: once
v_call: TRBV5-4
j_call: TRBJ2-2
d_call: .

cdr3_aa: CASRGFAKNIQYF
cdr3_nt: TGTGCCAGCAGGGGGTTCGCCAAAAACATTCAGTACTTC
clone_size: .
v_call: TRBV2
j_call: TRBJ2-4
d_call: .

cdr3_aa: CASSVSPGETQYF
cdr3_nt: TGTGCCAGCAGCGTATCCCCGGGTGAGACCCAGTACTTC
clone_size: .
v_call: TRBV9
j_call: TRBJ2-5
d_call: .